This T cell receptor (beta chain) was documented in a study of T cells in Graves' hyperthyroidism and ophthalmopathy. Findings and caveats of the study: Clonotypes that were expanded in thyroid above 0.001 mostly appeared in blood too. In simple terms, a model built on 13 V-J features told ophthalmopathy apart from stable hyperthyroidism.

TCR beta CDR3 regions were amplified from RNA. The primer set for the first-round RT-PCR of the TCR CDR3 was HTBI. TCRdb reanalysed the multiplex PCR reads using MiXCR and keeps one entry per CDR3 protein. Seen here are hundreds of thousands of distinct CDR3 sequences, just over 45% observed once, and the top ten hold 8% to 8.5%. The J segment lost 1 base and the V segment lost 4 bases, leaving 4 bases of the junction unmatched. The CDR3 is 14 residues long. Germline V gene sequence: CDR1 DFQATT, CDR2 SNEGSKA (reference sequence). This clonotype was counted once. Its specificity is unknown. The study defined stable Graves' hyperthyroidism as no ophthalmopathy progression within 18 months.

The chain links TRBV20-1 to TRBJ1-1, with 9 bases that match TRBD1. Sequenced input: peripheral blood or thyroid tissue (not recorded which). This clonotype originated in a woman aged 18 to 35 with Graves' hyperthyroidism. CDR3 loop: CSAKQGAPNTEAFF. Written as DNA, the CDR3 is TGCAGTGCTAAACAGGGGGCACCGAACACTGAAGCTTTCTTT.